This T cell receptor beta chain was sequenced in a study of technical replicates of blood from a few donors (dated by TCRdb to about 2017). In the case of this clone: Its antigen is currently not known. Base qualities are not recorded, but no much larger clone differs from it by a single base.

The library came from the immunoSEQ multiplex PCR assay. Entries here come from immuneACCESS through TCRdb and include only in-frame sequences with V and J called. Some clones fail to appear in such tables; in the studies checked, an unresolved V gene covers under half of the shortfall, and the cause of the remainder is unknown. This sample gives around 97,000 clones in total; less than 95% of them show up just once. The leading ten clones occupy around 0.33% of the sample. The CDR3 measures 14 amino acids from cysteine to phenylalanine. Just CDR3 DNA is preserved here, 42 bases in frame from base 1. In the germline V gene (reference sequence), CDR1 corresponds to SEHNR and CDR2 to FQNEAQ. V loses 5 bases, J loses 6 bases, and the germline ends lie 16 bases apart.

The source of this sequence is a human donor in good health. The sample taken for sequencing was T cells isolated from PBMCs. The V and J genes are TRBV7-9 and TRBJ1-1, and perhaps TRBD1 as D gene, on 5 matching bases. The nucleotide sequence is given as TGTGCCAGCAGCCTTCAAGCCTCGACAGCTGAAGCTTTCTTT. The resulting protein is CASSLQASTAEAFF.